Listed below are T cell receptor beta chains from one sample, sequenced in a study of blood T cell repertoires in COVID-19. Only in-frame clones appear in the TCRdb table, and some are missing; sequencing was by immunoSEQ multiplex PCR. This table holds roughly 160,000 clones, approximately 90% found once. The sequenced sample was peripheral blood. These receptors were taken from a man aged 18 to 29 with acute or convalescent COVID-19. The CDR3 runs from the conserved cysteine through the conserved F or W. D genes are given only for firm matches. Rows may omit the clone size; those that give it use once, few, many or a size class.

v_call	d_call	j_call	clone_size	cdr3_aa	cdr3_nt
TRBV3-1/TRBV3-2	-	TRBJ1-5	-	CASSQGQPYSNQPQHF	TGTGCCAGCAGCCAAGGACAGCCCTATAGCAATCAGCCCCAGCATTTT
TRBV5-1	-	TRBJ2-1	-	CASSLVAGSNSEQFF	TGCGCCAGCAGCTTGGTGGCAGGGTCGAACAGTGAGCAGTTCTTC
TRBV6-5	TRBD1	TRBJ1-4	-	CASSYSTGGNEKLFF	TGTGCCAGCAGTTACTCGACAGGGGGGAATGAAAAACTGTTTTTT
TRBV7-9	-	TRBJ1-4	-	CASSLGRGEKLFF	TGTGCCAGCAGCTTAGGGAGGGGCGAAAAACTGTTTTTT
TRBV19	-	TRBJ1-2	-	CASSFGQFYGYTF	TGTGCCAGTAGCTTCGGACAGTTCTATGGCTACACCTTC
TRBV7-2	-	TRBJ1-3	-	CASSPPWQGLGNSGNTIYF	TGTGCCAGCAGCCCCCCTTGGCAGGGACTAGGCAACTCTGGAAACACCATATATTTT
TRBV30	-	TRBJ1-2	-	CAWSVQQGNYGYTF	TGTGCCTGGAGTGTACAGCAGGGGAACTATGGCTACACCTTC
TRBV3-1/TRBV3-2	-	TRBJ2-3	-	CASSQGRVADTQYF	TGTGCCAGCAGCCAGGGCAGGGTGGCAGATACGCAGTATTTT
TRBV28	TRBD1	TRBJ1-5	once	CASSPGTGGNQPQHF	TGTGCCAGCAGTCCCGGGACAGGGGGCAATCAGCCCCAGCATTTT
TRBV28	TRBD1	TRBJ1-3	-	CASSFRGSGNTIYF	TGTGCCAGCAGTTTCAGGGGGTCGGGAAACACCATATATTTT
TRBV6-5	TRBD1	TRBJ1-6	-	CASRADRDNSPLHF	TGTGCCAGCAGAGCCGACAGGGATAATTCACCCCTCCACTTT
TRBV12-3/TRBV12-4	TRBD1	TRBJ1-1	-	CASSLRGSTEAFF	TGTGCCAGCAGTCTCAGGGGGAGCACTGAAGCTTTCTTT
TRBV5-1	TRBD1	TRBJ1-1	-	CASSLATGWNTEAFF	TGCGCCAGCAGCTTAGCGACAGGGTGGAACACTGAAGCTTTCTTT
TRBV15	-	TRBJ1-5	-	CATSRDLSGYSNQPQHF	TGTGCCACCAGCAGAGATCTCTCAGGGTATTCCAATCAGCCCCAGCATTTT
TRBV11-2	TRBD1	TRBJ2-7	-	CASSPSRDRAYEQYF	TGTGCCAGCAGCCCTTCTCGGGACAGGGCCTACGAGCAGTACTTC
TRBV9	-	TRBJ1-2	-	CASSVGTEGYTF	TGTGCCAGCAGCGTAGGTACAGAAGGCTACACCTTC
TRBV7-9	-	TRBJ2-1	-	CASSLARNNEQFF	TGTGCCAGCAGCTTAGCCAGGAACAATGAGCAGTTCTTC
TRBV7-9	-	TRBJ1-1	-	CASNNLRGVNTEAFF	TGTGCCAGCAACAATCTCAGGGGCGTTAACACTGAAGCTTTCTTT
TRBV5-1	TRBD1	TRBJ2-7	-	CASSPDRGLRYEQYF	TGCGCCAGCAGCCCGGACAGGGGGCTACGCTACGAGCAGTACTTC
TRBV30	TRBD2	TRBJ2-7	-	CAWTSGGARSLNEQYF	TGTGCCTGGACTAGCGGGGGGGCCAGGAGTTTAAACGAGCAGTACTTC
TRBV7-8	TRBD1	TRBJ2-2	-	CASSLLQGSSGELFF	TGTGCCAGCAGCTTATTACAGGGGAGTTCCGGGGAGCTGTTTTTT
TRBV7-2	TRBD1	TRBJ1-2	-	CASGLETGDYYGYTF	TGTGCTAGCGGCCTGGAGACAGGGGACTACTATGGCTACACCTTC
TRBV30	-	TRBJ2-3	once	CAWSSGTGRITDTQYF	TGTGCCTGGAGCTCAGGAACTGGGAGAATCACAGATACGCAGTATTTT
TRBV5-1	-	TRBJ1-1	-	CASSHRGVAGMNTEAFF	TGCGCCAGCAGCCACCGCGGGGTCGCGGGGATGAACACTGAAGCTTTCTTT
TRBV5-1	TRBD1	TRBJ2-2	-	CASSYLTGGLNTGELFF	TGCGCCAGCAGCTATCTTACAGGGGGCTTGAACACCGGGGAGCTGTTTTTT
TRBV3-1/TRBV3-2	TRBD1	TRBJ1-2	-	CASSPGQGLWSYGYTF	TGTGCCAGCAGCCCGGGACAGGGCCTATGGAGCTATGGCTACACCTTC
TRBV20-1	-	TRBJ1-2	-	CSASPGHLNYGYTF	TGCAGTGCTAGTCCCGGACATCTAAACTATGGCTACACCTTC
TRBV9	TRBD1	TRBJ1-1	-	CASSARQGDTEAFF	TGTGCCAGCAGCGCCCGACAGGGGGACACTGAAGCTTTCTTT
TRBV10-3	-	TRBJ1-5	few	CAISESLGPRGSQHF	TGTGCCATCAGTGAGTCGTTGGGTCCCAGAGGGAGCCAGCATTTT
TRBV12-3/TRBV12-4	TRBD1	TRBJ2-5	-	CASSDRAETQYF	TGTGCCAGCAGTGACAGGGCAGAGACCCAGTACTTC
TRBV28	-	TRBJ1-4	-	CASSLPQGSRGKLFF	TGTGCCAGCAGTTTACCGCAGGGGTCCCGAGGAAAACTGTTTTTT
TRBV4-1	-	TRBJ1-5	-	CASSQDSGSNQPQHF	TGCGCCAGCAGCCAAGATTCGGGTAGCAATCAGCCCCAGCATTTT
TRBV5-1	-	TRBJ1-1	-	CASSVSQGNTEAFF	TGCGCCAGCAGCGTATCACAGGGGAACACTGAAGCTTTCTTT
TRBV2	-	TRBJ1-6	-	CASRVWGGRDSPLHF	TGTGCCAGCAGGGTATGGGGAGGGAGGGATTCACCCCTCCACTTT
TRBV5-4	-	TRBJ1-1	-	CASSLRDTEAFF	TGTGCCAGCAGCCTGCGAGACACTGAAGCTTTCTTT
TRBV7-3	-	TRBJ2-6	-	CASSAGRTSGANVLTF	TGTGCCAGCAGCGCCGGAAGGACTTCTGGGGCCAACGTCCTGACTTTC
TRBV9	TRBD1	TRBJ1-5	-	CASSAQGDNQPQHF	TGTGCCAGCAGCGCACAGGGGGACAATCAGCCCCAGCATTTT
TRBV30	-	TRBJ1-6	few	CAWRGFDNSPLHF	TGTGCCTGGAGGGGCTTCGATAATTCACCCCTCCACTTT
TRBV3-1/TRBV3-2	TRBD1	TRBJ1-2	-	CASSPPRGQLNYGYTF	TGTGCCAGCAGCCCACCCAGGGGACAGCTAAACTATGGCTACACCTTC
TRBV2	-	TRBJ2-7	-	CASSYSYEQYF	TGTGCCAGCAGCTACAGCTACGAGCAGTACTTC
TRBV18	-	TRBJ1-1	once	CASSPFAGMNTEAFF	TGTGCCAGCTCACCATTTGCAGGCATGAACACTGAAGCTTTCTTT
TRBV28	TRBD1	TRBJ1-6	-	CASSYRGTGVFSPLHF	TGTGCCAGCAGTTATAGGGGGACAGGTGTTTTTTCACCCCTCCACTTT
TRBV5-1	TRBD1	TRBJ1-6	-	CASSLDQGAGSPLHF	TGCGCCAGCAGCTTGGATCAGGGGGCTGGATCACCCCTCCACTTT
TRBV7-2	TRBD1	TRBJ1-3	-	CASSLDRGQNTIYF	TGTGCCAGCAGCCTCGACAGGGGCCAAAACACCATATATTTT
TRBV19	TRBD1	TRBJ2-2	-	CASSLRPGQGETGELFF	TGTGCCAGTAGTCTAAGACCGGGACAGGGAGAAACCGGGGAGCTGTTTTTT
TRBV5-1	-	TRBJ2-2	-	CASSEGANTGELFF	TGCGCCAGCAGCGAAGGGGCGAACACCGGGGAGCTGTTTTTT
TRBV28	-	TRBJ1-1	-	CASSIGVEGTFF	TGTGCCAGCAGCATCGGGGTGGAAGGGACTTTCTTT